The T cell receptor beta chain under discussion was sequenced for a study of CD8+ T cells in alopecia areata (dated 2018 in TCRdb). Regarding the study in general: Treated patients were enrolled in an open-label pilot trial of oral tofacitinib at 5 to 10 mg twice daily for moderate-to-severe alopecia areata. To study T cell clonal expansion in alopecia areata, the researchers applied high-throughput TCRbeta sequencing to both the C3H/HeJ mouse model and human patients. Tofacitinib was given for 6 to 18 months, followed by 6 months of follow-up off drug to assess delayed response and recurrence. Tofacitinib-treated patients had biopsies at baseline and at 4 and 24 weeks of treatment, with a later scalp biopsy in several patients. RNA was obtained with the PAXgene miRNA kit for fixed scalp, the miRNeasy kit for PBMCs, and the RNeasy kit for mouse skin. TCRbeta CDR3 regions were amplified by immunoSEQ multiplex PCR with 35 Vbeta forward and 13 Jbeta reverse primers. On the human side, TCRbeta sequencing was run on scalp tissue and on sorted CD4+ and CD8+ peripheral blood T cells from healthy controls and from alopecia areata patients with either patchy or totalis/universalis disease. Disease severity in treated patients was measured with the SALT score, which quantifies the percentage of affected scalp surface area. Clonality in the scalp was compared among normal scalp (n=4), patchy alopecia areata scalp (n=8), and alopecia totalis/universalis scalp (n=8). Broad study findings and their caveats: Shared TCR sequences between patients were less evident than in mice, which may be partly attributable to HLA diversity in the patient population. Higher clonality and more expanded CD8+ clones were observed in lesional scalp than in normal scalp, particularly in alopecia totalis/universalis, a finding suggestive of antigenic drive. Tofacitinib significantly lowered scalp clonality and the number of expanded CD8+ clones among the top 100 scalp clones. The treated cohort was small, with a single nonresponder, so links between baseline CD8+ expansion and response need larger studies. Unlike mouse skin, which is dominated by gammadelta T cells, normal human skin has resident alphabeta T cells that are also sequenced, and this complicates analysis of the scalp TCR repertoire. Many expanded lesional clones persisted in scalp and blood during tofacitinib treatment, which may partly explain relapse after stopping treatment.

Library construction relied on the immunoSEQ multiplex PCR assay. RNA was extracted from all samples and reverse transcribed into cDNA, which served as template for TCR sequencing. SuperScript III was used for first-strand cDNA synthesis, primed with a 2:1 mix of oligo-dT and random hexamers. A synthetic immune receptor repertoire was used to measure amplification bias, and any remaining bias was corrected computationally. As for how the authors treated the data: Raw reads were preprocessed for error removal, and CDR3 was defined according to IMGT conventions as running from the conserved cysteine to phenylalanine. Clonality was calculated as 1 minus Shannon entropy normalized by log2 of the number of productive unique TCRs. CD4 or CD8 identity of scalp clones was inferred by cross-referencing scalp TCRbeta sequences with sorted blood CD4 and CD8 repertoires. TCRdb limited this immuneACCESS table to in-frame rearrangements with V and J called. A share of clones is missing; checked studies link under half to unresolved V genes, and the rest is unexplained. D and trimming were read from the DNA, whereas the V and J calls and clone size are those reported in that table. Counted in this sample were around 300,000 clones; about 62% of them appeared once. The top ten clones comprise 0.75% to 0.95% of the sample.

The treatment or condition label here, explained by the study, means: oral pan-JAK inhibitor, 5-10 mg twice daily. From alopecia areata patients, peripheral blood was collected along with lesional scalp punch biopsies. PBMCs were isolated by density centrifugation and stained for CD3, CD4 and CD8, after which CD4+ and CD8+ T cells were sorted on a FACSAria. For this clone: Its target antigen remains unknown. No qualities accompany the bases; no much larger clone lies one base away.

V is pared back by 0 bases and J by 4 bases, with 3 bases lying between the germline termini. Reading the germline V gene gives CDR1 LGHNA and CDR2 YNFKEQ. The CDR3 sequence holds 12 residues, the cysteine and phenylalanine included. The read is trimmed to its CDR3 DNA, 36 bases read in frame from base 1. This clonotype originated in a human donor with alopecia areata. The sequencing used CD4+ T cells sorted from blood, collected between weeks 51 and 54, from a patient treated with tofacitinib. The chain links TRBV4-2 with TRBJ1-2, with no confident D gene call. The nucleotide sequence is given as TGTGCCAGCAGCCAAGAAACCTATGGCTACACCTTC. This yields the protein CASSQETYGYTF.